This TCR beta chain was captured by sequencing in a study of T cell responses to AZD1222 COVID-19 vaccine. The data were produced by immunoSEQ multiplex PCR, yet TCRdb's version contains in-frame clones alone and is incomplete. The sample carries 120,000 to 150,000 clones, 88% recorded once. Per the germline V gene, CDR1 is MNHEY and CDR2 is SVGAGI. V shed 6 bases and J 3 bases; nucleotides not matched to a gene: 8. The CDR3 loop spans 15 amino acids. As regards this clone: As yet, its antigen is unknown.

Study results and limitations: Two doses of AZD1222 preceded a rise in Spike-specific TCR breadth and depth.

This receptor was identified in an adult who received the MenACWY meningococcal vaccine as a control. Sequencing used peripheral blood, obtained 28 days after the second dose of the MenACWY control vaccine. V usage is TRBV6-5 and J usage is TRBJ2-1, with 7 bases matching TRBD2. CDR3 bases: TGTGCCAGCAGACTAGCGAGTCCAGACTACAATGAGCAGTTCTTC. It specifies CASRLASPDYNEQFF.